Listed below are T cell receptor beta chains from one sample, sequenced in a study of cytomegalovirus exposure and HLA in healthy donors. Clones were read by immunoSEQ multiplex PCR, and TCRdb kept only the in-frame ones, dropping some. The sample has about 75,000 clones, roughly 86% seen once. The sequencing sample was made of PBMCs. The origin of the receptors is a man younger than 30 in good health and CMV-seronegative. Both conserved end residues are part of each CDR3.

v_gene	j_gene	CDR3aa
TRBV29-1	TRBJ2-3	CSVVLLREGGADTQYF
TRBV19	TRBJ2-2	CASSPRQANTGELFF
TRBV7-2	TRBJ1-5	CATTQGAGNQPQHF
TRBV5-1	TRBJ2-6	CASSLWASGANVLTF
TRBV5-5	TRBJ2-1	CASSHRQGLGFF
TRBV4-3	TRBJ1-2	CASSHATGQAGGYTF
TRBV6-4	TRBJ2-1	CASSETSGSVNEQFF
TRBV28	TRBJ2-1	CASSMTLAVAYNEQFF
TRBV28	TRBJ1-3	CASSPDTNSGNTIYF
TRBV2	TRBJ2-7	CASNPRGTASSYEQYF
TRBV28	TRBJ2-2	CASSIRRDTGELFF
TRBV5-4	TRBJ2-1	CASSLGVSYNEQFF
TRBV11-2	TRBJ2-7	CASSVIRPPGDEQYF
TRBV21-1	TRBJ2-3	CASSSPCGGNYTQYF
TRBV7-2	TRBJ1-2	CASSRIDREDTF
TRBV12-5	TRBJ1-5	CASGVQARHYSNQPQHF
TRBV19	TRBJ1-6	CASRGTGNSPLHF
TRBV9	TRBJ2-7	CASSVASGSYEQYF
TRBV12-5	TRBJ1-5	CASGLVERNQPQHF
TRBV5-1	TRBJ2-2	CASSLGRGPTFLISTGELFF
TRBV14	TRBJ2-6	CASSLAGGANVLTF
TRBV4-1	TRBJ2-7	CASSQDTGTGDYEQYF
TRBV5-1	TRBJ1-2	CASSLGAIGKGANYGYTF
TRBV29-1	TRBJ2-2	CSVRLAGGPLGELFF
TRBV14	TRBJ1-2	CASSQDLSYGYTF
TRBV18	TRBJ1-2	CASSPGQPYGYTF
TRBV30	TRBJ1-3	CAWSPHGNTIYF
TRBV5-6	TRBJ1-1	CASSPRYSFMNTEAFF
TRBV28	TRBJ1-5	CASSLRQGGQPQHF
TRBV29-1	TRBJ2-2	CSAAGYTGELFF
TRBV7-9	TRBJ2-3	CASSFLTSGTDTQYF
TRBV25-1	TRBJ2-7	CASSDPFTYEQYF